This TCR beta chain was captured by sequencing in a study of blood T cell repertoires in COVID-19. Background on the study: Specimens from acute and convalescent COVID-19 originated in the United States, Italy and Spain. From T cells, B-cell-depleted T cells, or PBMCs came the material, which was cDNA or gDNA.

V was pared by 5 bases and J by 2 bases, with 11 bases between. Germline CDR1 and CDR2: SGHTA and FQGNSA. This CDR3 region has 14 residues. Authors' data handling: Reference gene primer amplification gave estimated nucleated cell counts. Sequencing used immunoSEQ multiplex PCR; TCRdb keeps in-frame clones, though not all of them. The D gene and trimming were derived from the DNA, and the V and J assignments and clone size from that table. Of around 60,000 clones in the sample, over 75% were seen once. This chain uses TRBV7-2 with TRBJ2-3; D gene uncertain. The receptor comes from a human donor in a cohort sampled during active COVID-19. Specimen: peripheral blood. The CDR3 nucleotides read TGTGCCAGCAGCCGCCAGATAACCACAGATACGCAGTATTTT. Its protein product is CASSRQITTDTQYF.